This passage covers 10 T cell receptor beta chains from one sample sequenced in a study of shared clonotypes between healthy human individuals. The method was immunoSEQ multiplex PCR; TCRdb's version includes in-frame clones alone and lacks a portion of them. In the table there are about 2.3 million clones, around 90% of which are singletons. The sample comprised naive CD4+ T cells from PBMCs. The subset is: CD45RA+ positively selected. These receptors originate from a man between 18 and 35 years old in good health. Some clones in this sample may be carry-over from other donors' samples.

The chain is built from TRBV18 and TRBJ2-7; a weak D match, TRBD2 (6 bases). Germline V CDR1 and CDR2: KGHSH, LQKENI. V was trimmed by 3 bases and J by 5 bases, leaving 20 bases between them. The CDR3 runs 16 residues. In DNA, the CDR3 is TGTGCCAGCTCACCGGGACCGGGACTGGGGTCCAACGAGCAGTACTTC. Residues: CASSPGPGLGSNEQYF. Combining the CDR3 with reference TRBV18 and TRBJ2-7 gives the whole variable domain NAGVMQNPRHLVRRRGQEARLRCSPMKGHSHVYWYRQLPEEGLKFMVYLQKENIIDESGMPKERFSAEFPKEGPSILRIQQVVRGDSAAYFCASSPGPGLGSNEQYFGPGTRLTVT.

The CDR3 here is CASTPITAGVREQYF. The CDR3 nucleotides are TGCGCCAGCACCCCGATAACAGCGGGAGTCCGCGAGCAGTACTTC. The chain joins TRBV5-1 to TRBJ2-7; 8 positions agree with TRBD2. Trimming cost V 6 bases and J 6 bases; bases outside gene matches: 14. The germline gives CDR1 SGHRS, CDR2 YFSETQ. The CDR3 is made up of 15 amino acids. Using reference TRBV5-1 and TRBJ2-7 for the parts outside the CDR3, the full variable domain is KAGVTQTPRYLIKTRGQQVTLSCSPISGHRSVSWYQQTPGQGLQFLFEYFSETQRNKGNFPGRFSGRQFSNSRSEMNVSTLELGDSALYLCASTPITAGVREQYFGPGTRLTVT.

The chain employs TRBV6-1 and TRBJ1-2, with 10 positions matching TRBD1. Germline CDR1 reads MNHNS; CDR2 reads SASEGT. The CDR3 loop spans 14 amino acids. J gave up 11 bases and V 8 bases, and 14 bases lay outside the gene matches. CDR3 in amino acids: CASQVDTRTGGYTF. The CDR3 DNA sequence: TGTGCCAGCCAGGTTGACACCCGGACAGGGGGATACACCTTC.

The chain uses TRBV6-5 and TRBJ1-5; D uncertain. V was pared by 0 bases and J by 4 bases, with 7 bases between. CDR1 and CDR2 from the germline V gene are MNHEY and SVGAGI. The length of the CDR3 is 14 residues. CDR3: CASSYSDGNQPQHF. In DNA form, the CDR3 reads TGTGCCAGCAGTTACTCGGATGGGAATCAGCCCCAGCATTTT.

V gene TRBV7-3 combines with J gene TRBJ2-7; D perhaps matches TRBD1 (6 bases). V lost 4 bases and J lost 2, with 21 bases in between. Germline V lookup: CDR1 SGHTA, CDR2 FQGTGA. The CDR3 spans 17 residues. The CDR3 here is CASSSAEGGAGTYEQYF. DNA for the CDR3: TGTGCCAGCAGCTCAGCTGAAGGGGGAGCCGGGACCTACGAGCAGTACTTC.

This chain connects TRBV9 to TRBJ2-1; D unclear. The CDR3 has 16 amino acids. Trimming took off 2 bases at V and 4 bases at J, with 16 bases between the two ends. In germline, CDR1 is SGDLS, CDR2 YYNGEE. The CDR3 DNA is TGTGCCAGCAGCGTCGGAGCTGGGTCACTATACAATGAGCAGTTCTTC. It codes for CASSVGAGSLYNEQFF. Variable domain in full (rest from reference TRBV9 and TRBJ2-1): DSGVTQTPKHLITATGQRVTLRCSPRSGDLSVYWYQQSLDQGLQFLIQYYNGEERAKGNILERFSAQQFPDLHSELNLSSLELGDSALYFCASSVGAGSLYNEQFFGPGTRLTVL.

The chain has TRBV7-2 and TRBJ2-1; no firm D call. V lost 8 bases to trimming and J lost 5 bases, with 7 bases between them. CDR3 length equals 11 residues. The germline CDR1 and CDR2 sequences are SGHTA and FQGNSA. The CDR3 DNA reads as TGTGCCAGCGCTAGAGACAATGAGCAGTTCTTC. Protein: CASARDNEQFF. Together with reference TRBV7-2 and TRBJ2-1, the CDR3 gives the full variable domain: GAGVSQSPSNKVTEKGKDVELRCDPISGHTALYWYRQSLGQGLEFLIYFQGNSAPDKSGLPSDRFSAERTGGSVSTLTIQRTQQEDSAVYLCASARDNEQFFGPGTRLTVL.

V and J are TRBV7-3 and TRBJ2-1, with TRBD1 matching 10 bases. V dropped 5 bases and J dropped 8; count of bases not matched to a gene: 9. The CDR3 sequence is 15 residues long. Germline V lookup: CDR1 SGHTA, CDR2 FQGTGA. The CDR3 is CASSRGTGVRDEQFF. In DNA, the CDR3 is TGTGCCAGCAGCCGAGGGACAGGGGTTCGGGATGAGCAGTTCTTC.

V and J are TRBV9 and TRBJ2-7; D might be TRBD1 (6 bases). Trimming stripped 4 bases from V and 2 bases from J, with 16 bases between. Germline V gives CDR1 SGDLS, CDR2 YYNGEE. The CDR3 is 15 amino acids. CDR3 in amino acids: CASSPGTSVAYEQYF. The CDR3, as DNA: TGTGCCAGCAGCCCCGGGACAAGTGTGGCCTACGAGCAGTACTTC.

This clone occurred once. The rearrangement joins TRBV5-1 to TRBJ2-3, with D perhaps matching TRBD1 (5 bases). The CDR3 is made up of 14 amino acids. CDR1 is SGHRS, CDR2 YFSETQ, per germline. The germline V and J ends were trimmed by 0 bases and 3 bases, with 8 bases remaining between them. In DNA, the CDR3 is TGCGCCAGCAGCTTGGCCAAGGGGACAGATACGCAGTATTTT. Its protein is CASSLAKGTDTQYF.